Listed below are T cell receptor beta chains from one sample, sequenced in a study of blood T cell repertoires in COVID-19. Only in-frame clones appear in the TCRdb table, and some are missing; sequencing was by immunoSEQ multiplex PCR. The table shows 200,000 to 250,000 clones, with 80% to 90% occurring only once. Sequencing was carried out using peripheral blood. The receptor source for this set is a man aged 45-65 years with active or convalescent COVID-19. The CDR3 runs from the conserved cysteine through the conserved F or W. The order of the fields is D gene, V gene, CDR3 length, J gene, clone size, CDR3 DNA, CDR3 protein. The D gene is left open where the match is weak. Not every row has a clone size; where given, it reads once, few, many or a size class.

d_call: NA
v_call: TRBV11-2
cdr3_length: 15
j_call: TRBJ2-1
clone_size: once
cdr3_nt: TGTGCCACAGGCTTGGGCAGGTTCTCCTACAATGAGCAGTTCTTC
cdr3_aa: CATGLGRFSYNEQFF

d_call: TRBD2
v_call: TRBV7-8
cdr3_length: 20
j_call: TRBJ2-2
clone_size: NA
cdr3_nt: TGTGCCAGCAGCTCGGCAATGACTAGCGGGAGGGCCATGGGGATCGGGGAGCTGTTTTTT
cdr3_aa: CASSSAMTSGRAMGIGELFF

d_call: NA
v_call: TRBV4-2
cdr3_length: 15
j_call: TRBJ1-2
clone_size: NA
cdr3_nt: TGTGCCAGCAGCCAAGCTGAGGCATCTTTATATGGCTACACCTTC
cdr3_aa: CASSQAEASLYGYTF

d_call: NA
v_call: TRBV7-9
cdr3_length: 14
j_call: TRBJ2-7
clone_size: NA
cdr3_nt: TGTGCCAGCAGCTTAGGGGACACCAATTACGAGCAGTACTTC
cdr3_aa: CASSLGDTNYEQYF

d_call: NA
v_call: TRBV19
cdr3_length: 16
j_call: TRBJ1-2
clone_size: NA
cdr3_nt: TGTGCCAGTAGTATTGGTCGGGGAATTACAGGGAACGGCTACACCTTC
cdr3_aa: CASSIGRGITGNGYTF

d_call: TRBD1
v_call: TRBV4-3
cdr3_length: 15
j_call: TRBJ2-3
clone_size: NA
cdr3_nt: TGCGCCAGCAGCCTGACAGGGAAGGCGGCAGATACGCAGTATTTT
cdr3_aa: CASSLTGKAADTQYF

d_call: NA
v_call: TRBV4-1
cdr3_length: 13
j_call: TRBJ2-5
clone_size: NA
cdr3_nt: TGCGCCAGCAGCCAAGATTCTAGGGAGACCCAGTACTTC
cdr3_aa: CASSQDSRETQYF

d_call: TRBD2
v_call: TRBV5-4
cdr3_length: 16
j_call: TRBJ2-5
clone_size: NA
cdr3_nt: TGTGCCAGCAGCTTTGGCGGGAGTGGGGCCCAAGAGACCCAGTACTTC
cdr3_aa: CASSFGGSGAQETQYF

d_call: TRBD1
v_call: TRBV7-3
cdr3_length: 14
j_call: TRBJ1-1
clone_size: NA
cdr3_nt: TGTGCCAGCAGCCCCCAGCAGGGGGCACCTGAAGCTTTCTTT
cdr3_aa: CASSPQQGAPEAFF

d_call: NA
v_call: TRBV4-3
cdr3_length: 14
j_call: TRBJ1-3
clone_size: few
cdr3_nt: TGCGCCAGCAGCCAGGGAGCTTCTGGAAACACCATATATTTT
cdr3_aa: CASSQGASGNTIYF

d_call: NA
v_call: TRBV4-3
cdr3_length: 16
j_call: TRBJ1-4
clone_size: once
cdr3_nt: TGCGCCAGCAGCCAAAGGGGTGGGGCAACTAATGAAAAACTGTTTTTT
cdr3_aa: CASSQRGGATNEKLFF

d_call: TRBD1
v_call: TRBV7-2
cdr3_length: 13
j_call: TRBJ1-2
clone_size: NA
cdr3_nt: TGTGCCAGCAGCTTGACAGGGATCTATGGCTACACCTTC
cdr3_aa: CASSLTGIYGYTF

d_call: NA
v_call: TRBV28
cdr3_length: 15
j_call: TRBJ2-4
clone_size: few
cdr3_nt: TGTGCCAGCAATAGTTTTCGGGGAACCAAAAACATTCAGTACTTC
cdr3_aa: CASNSFRGTKNIQYF

d_call: TRBD2
v_call: TRBV10-3
cdr3_length: 15
j_call: TRBJ2-7
clone_size: NA
cdr3_nt: TGTGCCATCAGCCCCGGGACTAGCGGCTCCTACGAGCAGTACTTC
cdr3_aa: CAISPGTSGSYEQYF

d_call: NA
v_call: TRBV6-5
cdr3_length: 15
j_call: TRBJ2-7
clone_size: NA
cdr3_nt: TGTGCCAGCAGACAAGGTGAGGGGGTATCCTACGAGCAGTACTTC
cdr3_aa: CASRQGEGVSYEQYF

d_call: NA
v_call: TRBV12-3/TRBV12-4
cdr3_length: 12
j_call: TRBJ1-5
clone_size: NA
cdr3_nt: TGTGCCAGCTCCTGGGGGGGTCAGCCCCAGCATTTT
cdr3_aa: CASSWGGQPQHF

d_call: TRBD1
v_call: TRBV4-1
cdr3_length: 15
j_call: TRBJ1-5
clone_size: many
cdr3_nt: TGCGCCAGCAGCCAAATGACAGGGAGCAATCAGCCCCAGCATTTT
cdr3_aa: CASSQMTGSNQPQHF

d_call: TRBD2
v_call: TRBV4-2
cdr3_length: 16
j_call: TRBJ2-2
clone_size: NA
cdr3_nt: TGTGCCAGCAGCCAAGGAGCGGGGGTGAACACCGGGGAGCTGTTTTTT
cdr3_aa: CASSQGAGVNTGELFF

d_call: NA
v_call: TRBV4-1
cdr3_length: 16
j_call: TRBJ2-7
clone_size: NA
cdr3_nt: TGCGCCAGCTCGACTCAGTCCACGTTCGGCCTCTACGAGCAGTACTTC
cdr3_aa: CASSTQSTFGLYEQYF

d_call: NA
v_call: TRBV9
cdr3_length: 15
j_call: TRBJ2-2
clone_size: NA
cdr3_nt: TGTGCCAGCAGCGTAGTTGTGGGGGGCACCGGGGAGCTGTTTTTT
cdr3_aa: CASSVVVGGTGELFF

d_call: NA
v_call: TRBV11-2
cdr3_length: 18
j_call: TRBJ2-3
clone_size: NA
cdr3_nt: TGTGCCAGCAGTCTTATAAGGGGCCCGACGTCCCGCACAGATACGCAGTATTTT
cdr3_aa: CASSLIRGPTSRTDTQYF

d_call: NA
v_call: TRBV21-1
cdr3_length: 15
j_call: TRBJ1-2
clone_size: few
cdr3_nt: TGTGCCAGCAGCTTTCCGACAGGGGCTAACTATGGCTACACCTTC
cdr3_aa: CASSFPTGANYGYTF

d_call: NA
v_call: TRBV15
cdr3_length: 12
j_call: TRBJ2-4
clone_size: once
cdr3_nt: TGTGCCACCACCACGGGTACCAACATTCAGTACTTC
cdr3_aa: CATTTGTNIQYF

d_call: NA
v_call: TRBV20-1
cdr3_length: 15
j_call: TRBJ1-1
clone_size: once
cdr3_nt: TGCAGTGCTAGTTACCAGGTGGCCTTGGGCACTGAAGCTTTCTTT
cdr3_aa: CSASYQVALGTEAFF

d_call: NA
v_call: TRBV6-5
cdr3_length: 11
j_call: TRBJ1-5
clone_size: NA
cdr3_nt: TGTGCCAGCAGCGTGACACAGCCCCAGCATTTT
cdr3_aa: CASSVTQPQHF

d_call: NA
v_call: TRBV6-5
cdr3_length: 13
j_call: TRBJ1-3
clone_size: NA
cdr3_nt: TGTGCCAGCAGAGGGGCAGCTGGAAACACCATATATTTT
cdr3_aa: CASRGAAGNTIYF

d_call: TRBD1
v_call: TRBV4-3
cdr3_length: 17
j_call: TRBJ2-2
clone_size: once
cdr3_nt: TGCGCCAGCAGCCAAGATCAAGCAGGGGGCAGCACCGGGGAGCTGTTTTTT
cdr3_aa: CASSQDQAGGSTGELFF

d_call: TRBD1
v_call: TRBV11-2
cdr3_length: 14
j_call: TRBJ2-7
clone_size: NA
cdr3_nt: TGTGCCAGCAGCCCGACCAGGGGGCGCCTCGAGCAGTACTTC
cdr3_aa: CASSPTRGRLEQYF

d_call: NA
v_call: TRBV7-2
cdr3_length: 14
j_call: TRBJ2-3
clone_size: NA
cdr3_nt: TGTGCCAGCAGCCGGGGACTTAGCACAGATACGCAGTATTTT
cdr3_aa: CASSRGLSTDTQYF

d_call: TRBD2
v_call: TRBV11-2
cdr3_length: 14
j_call: TRBJ2-1
clone_size: many
cdr3_nt: TGTGCCAGCAGCCCCGGACTAGCGGGGGCCAGAGGGTTCTTC
cdr3_aa: CASSPGLAGARGFF

d_call: NA
v_call: TRBV7-9
cdr3_length: 14
j_call: TRBJ1-3
clone_size: NA
cdr3_nt: TGTGCCAGCAGCCAGTCCGATCAGGGCAACACCATATATTTT
cdr3_aa: CASSQSDQGNTIYF

d_call: TRBD1
v_call: TRBV7-8
cdr3_length: 18
j_call: TRBJ2-5
clone_size: few
cdr3_nt: TGTGCCAGCAGCTTCCCGAAATCACAGGGGGCGCGTCGAGAGACCCAGTACTTC
cdr3_aa: CASSFPKSQGARRETQYF

d_call: TRBD1
v_call: TRBV5-1
cdr3_length: 14
j_call: TRBJ2-2
clone_size: NA
cdr3_nt: TGCGCCAGCAGACAGGGGTTGAACACCGGGGAGCTGTTTTTT
cdr3_aa: CASRQGLNTGELFF